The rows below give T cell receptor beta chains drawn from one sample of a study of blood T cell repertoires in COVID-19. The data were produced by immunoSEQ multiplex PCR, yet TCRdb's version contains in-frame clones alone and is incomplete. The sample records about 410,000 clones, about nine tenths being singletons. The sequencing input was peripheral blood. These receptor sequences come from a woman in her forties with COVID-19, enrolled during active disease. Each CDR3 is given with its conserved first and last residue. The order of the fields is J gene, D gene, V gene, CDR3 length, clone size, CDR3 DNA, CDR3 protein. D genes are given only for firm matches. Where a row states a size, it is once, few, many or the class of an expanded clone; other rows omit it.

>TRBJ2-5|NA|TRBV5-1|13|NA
TGCGCCAGCAGCCCCCAGGGGCAGGAGACCCAGTACTTC
CASSPQGQETQYF
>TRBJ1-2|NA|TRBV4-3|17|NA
TGCGCCAGCAGCCACCAGACAGGAGCCTCTCCCAACTATGGCTACACCTTC
CASSHQTGASPNYGYTF
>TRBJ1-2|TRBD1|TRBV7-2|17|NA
TGTGCCAGCAGCTTAGGTGGGGGACAGGGAGCGAGCTATGGCTACACCTTC
CASSLGGGQGASYGYTF
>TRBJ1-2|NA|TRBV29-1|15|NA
TGCAGCCACCTTCATGAGACAGAGCCCCTCTATGGCTACACCTTC
CSHLHETEPLYGYTF
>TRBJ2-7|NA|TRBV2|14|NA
TGTGCCAGCAGTGAGAACAGACCCTCCTACGAGCAGTACTTC
CASSENRPSYEQYF
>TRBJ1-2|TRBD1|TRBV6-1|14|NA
TGTGCCAGCAGCGAAGGGACAGCTAACTATGGCTACACCTTC
CASSEGTANYGYTF
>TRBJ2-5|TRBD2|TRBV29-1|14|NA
TGCAGCGTTGAAAGGCGGGAGGTTTATGGGACCCAGTACTTC
CSVERREVYGTQYF
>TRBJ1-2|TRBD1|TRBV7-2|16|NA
TGTGCCAGCAGCTCCGCGTTAGGACAGGGAAGGGCTGGCTACACCTTC
CASSSALGQGRAGYTF
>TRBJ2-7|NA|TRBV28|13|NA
TGTGCCAGCACCACGGTGGTTCCCGACGAGCAGTACTTC
CASTTVVPDEQYF
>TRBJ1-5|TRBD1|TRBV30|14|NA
TGTGCCTGGAGTGTGCTACAGGGGGATCAGCCCCAGCATTTT
CAWSVLQGDQPQHF
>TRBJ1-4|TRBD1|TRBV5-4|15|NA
TGTGCCAGCAGCACCCGACAGGGGACTAATGAAAAACTGTTTTTT
CASSTRQGTNEKLFF
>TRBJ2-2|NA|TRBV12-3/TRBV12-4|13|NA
TGTGCCAGCAGGGGACAGAACACCGGGGAGCTGTTTTTT
CASRGQNTGELFF
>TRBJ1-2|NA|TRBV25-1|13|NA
TGTGCCAGCAGTGTTCAGGGGTCCGGGGGCTACACCTTC
CASSVQGSGGYTF
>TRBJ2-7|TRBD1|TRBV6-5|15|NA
TGTGCCAGCAGTTACCCTAAAACAGGGGGCTACGAGCAGTACTTC
CASSYPKTGGYEQYF
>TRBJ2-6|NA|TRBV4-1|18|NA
TGCGCCAGCAGCCAGCGGCGGTCGGCGGCTACTGGGGCCAACGTCCTGACTTTC
CASSQRRSAATGANVLTF
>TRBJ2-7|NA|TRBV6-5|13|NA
TGTGCCAGCAGCTTTCAGGGCCCCTACGAGCAGTACTTC
CASSFQGPYEQYF
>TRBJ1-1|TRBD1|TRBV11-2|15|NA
TGTGCCAGCAGCGCCAGACAGGGTGGGTACACTGAAGCTTTCTTT
CASSARQGGYTEAFF
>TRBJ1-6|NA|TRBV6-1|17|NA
TGTGCCAGCAGTGGGGGGGCGGGAGGCCTTGCTAATTCACCCCTCCACTTT
CASSGGAGGLANSPLHF
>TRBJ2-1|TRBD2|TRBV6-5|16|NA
TGTGCCAGCAGTTACTCGCTAGCGGGAGTTAAGAATGAGCAGTTCTTC
CASSYSLAGVKNEQFF
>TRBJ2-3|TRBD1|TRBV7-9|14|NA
TGTGCCAGCAGCCCCGACAGGGGAGGAGATACGCAGTATTTT
CASSPDRGGDTQYF
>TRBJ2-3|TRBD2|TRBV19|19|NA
TGTGCCAGTAGTAGGTCCCTGACTAGCGGGGGGGCCCGAGGAGATACGCAGTATTTT
CASSRSLTSGGARGDTQYF
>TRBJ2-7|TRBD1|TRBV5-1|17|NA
TGCGCCAGCAGCTTGGGACCCGGACAGGGGATGGGATACGAGCAGTACTTC
CASSLGPGQGMGYEQYF
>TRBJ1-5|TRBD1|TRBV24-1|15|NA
TGTGCCACCAGTGAGGGGACAGGGAAGCATCAGCCCCAGCATTTT
CATSEGTGKHQPQHF
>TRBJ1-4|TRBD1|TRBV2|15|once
TGTGCCAGCAGTATTCAGGGACAGGGGAATGAAAAACTGTTTTTT
CASSIQGQGNEKLFF
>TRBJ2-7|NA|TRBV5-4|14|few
TGTGCCAGCAGCTTGGCCCACAGCTCCTACGAGCAGTACTTC
CASSLAHSSYEQYF
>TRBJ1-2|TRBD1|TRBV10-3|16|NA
TGTGCCATCAGTGAGTTGGAGGGACAGGGGTCGGATGGCTACACCTTC
CAISELEGQGSDGYTF
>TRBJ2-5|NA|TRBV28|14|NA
TGTGCCAGCCTACCCCGGACTTACCTCGGGACCCAGTACTTC
CASLPRTYLGTQYF
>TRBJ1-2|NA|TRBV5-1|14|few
TGCGCCAGCAGCTTGGCACAGGCCGTCTATGGCTACACCTTC
CASSLAQAVYGYTF
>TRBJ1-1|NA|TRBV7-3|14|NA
TGTGCCAGCAGCCGATCTACCCGGGGGACTGAAGCTTTCTTT
CASSRSTRGTEAFF
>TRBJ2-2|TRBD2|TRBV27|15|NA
TGTGCCAGCACGGGGGGAGCTAGCGACACCGGGGAGCTGTTTTTT
CASTGGASDTGELFF
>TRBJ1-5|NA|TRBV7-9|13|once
TGTGCCACCTCCCGGGAGGGTGGTCAGCCCCAGCATTTT
CATSREGGQPQHF
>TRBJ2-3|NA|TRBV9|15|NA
TGTGCCAGCAGCGTAAGTGGGGCTAGCACAGATACGCAGTATTTT
CASSVSGASTDTQYF
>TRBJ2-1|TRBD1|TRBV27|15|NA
TGTGCCAGCAGCCCAAGAGGACAGGGGGGCAATGAGCAGTTCTTC
CASSPRGQGGNEQFF
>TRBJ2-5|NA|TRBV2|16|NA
TGTGCCAGCAGTGCCACCGGTGCAGGGAACCAAGAGACCCAGTACTTC
CASSATGAGNQETQYF
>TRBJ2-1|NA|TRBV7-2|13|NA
TGTGCCAGCAGCTATCGGTCAGGAAATGAGCAGTTCTTC
CASSYRSGNEQFF
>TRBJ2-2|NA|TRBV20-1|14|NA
TGCAGTGCTAGTAGGAGGTTCGGCTCCGGGGAGCTGTTTTTT
CSASRRFGSGELFF
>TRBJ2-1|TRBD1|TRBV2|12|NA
TGTGCCAGCAGTCAGGGGGCGAGGGAGCAGTTCTTC
CASSQGAREQFF
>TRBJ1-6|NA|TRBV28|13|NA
TGTGCCAGCTCCGGACAGAAAAATTCACCCCTCCACTTT
CASSGQKNSPLHF
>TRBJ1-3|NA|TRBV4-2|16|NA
TGTGCCAGCAGCCAAGGAAGGCAGGGAGGAGAAAACACCATATATTTT
CASSQGRQGGENTIYF
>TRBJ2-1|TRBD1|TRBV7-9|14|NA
TGTGCCAGCAGCGTCCCGACAGGGGCAAATGAGCAGTTCTTC
CASSVPTGANEQFF
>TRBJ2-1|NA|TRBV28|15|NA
TGTGCCAGCAGTTTTCGTCGGGAGTGGATCAATGAGCAGTTCTTC
CASSFRREWINEQFF
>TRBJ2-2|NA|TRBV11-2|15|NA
TGTGCCAGCAGCTTCGTTGGGGCCCCCACCGGGGAGCTGTTTTTT
CASSFVGAPTGELFF
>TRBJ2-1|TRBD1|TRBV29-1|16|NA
TGCAGCCAGACCCAAACAAAGGGGGCATCCTACAATGAGCAGTTCTTC
CSQTQTKGASYNEQFF
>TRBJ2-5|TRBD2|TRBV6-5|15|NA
TGTGCCAGCAGTAAGACTAGCGGGTCAGTAGAGACCCAGTACTTC
CASSKTSGSVETQYF
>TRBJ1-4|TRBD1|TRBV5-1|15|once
TGCGCCAGCAGCAGACAGGGATCCTTTAATGAAAAACTGTTTTTT
CASSRQGSFNEKLFF
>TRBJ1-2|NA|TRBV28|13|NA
TGTGCCAGCACCTACGGAGGGAACTATGGCTACACCTTC
CASTYGGNYGYTF